This T cell receptor (beta chain) was identified in a study of blood T cell repertoires in COVID-19. Sequencing used immunoSEQ multiplex PCR; TCRdb keeps in-frame clones, though not all of them. Among roughly 300,000 clones listed, around 85% were seen once. CDR1 SEHNR and CDR2 FQNEAQ come from the germline V gene (reference sequence). This CDR3 region has 12 residues. V was shortened by 4 bases and J by 3 bases, with 6 bases between the two germline ends. This receptor was identified in a human donor in a cohort sampled during active COVID-19. Input material: peripheral blood. The chain joins TRBV7-9 to TRBJ1-1; D is uncertain. The CDR3 loop is CASSSVDTEAFF. CDR3 DNA: TGTGCCAGCAGCTCTGTCGACACTGAAGCTTTCTTT.